These 17 T cell receptor beta chains were sequenced from one sample in a study of human T cells and chemical hapten exposure (dated by TCRdb to the early 2020s). The sample's time point label, in plain terms: patch test 1, 2 weeks after DPC sensitization. In light of the paper, this sample's treatment or condition label describes: therapeutic diphenylcyclopropenone sensitization with weekly scalp DPC. To prepare the library, RACE was applied. Reads for this sample came from a NextSeq 500. The raw public reads went through TCRdb reprocessing: fastp at Q25, MiXCR clone calling, in-frame beta chains kept. One record per CDR3 amino acid sequence lists the most common genes and DNA. The table for this sample lists roughly 180,000 distinct CDR3 sequences; 20% to 25% of them were counted only once. The top ten constitute under 7% of the sample. Sequencing was performed on whole blood, taken in connection with sensitization to the hapten diphenylcyclopropenone (DPC). These receptors all come from a woman aged 45 to 65 with alopecia areata. Some clones in this sample may be carry-over from other donors' samples.

This clonotype is deemed large. V usage is TRBV5-8 and J usage is TRBJ1-1, with a weak D call TRBD1 (6 bases). The CDR3 has 14 residues. CDR1 SGHTS and CDR2 YDEGEE come from the germline V gene. Trimming took 4 bases from V and 2 from J, leaving 12 bases between them. The CDR3 is CASSTGHPNTEAFF. The CDR3 bases are TGTGCCAGCAGCACGGGACACCCAAACACTGAAGCTTTCTTT.

V gene TRBV6-5 combines with J gene TRBJ2-1; 13 bases agree with TRBD2. Trimming cost V 6 bases and J 7 bases; bases outside gene matches: 18. CDR3 length: 19 amino acids. Germline loops: CDR1 MNHEY, CDR2 SVGAGI. As DNA, the CDR3 is TGTGCCAGCAGCCGCGGACTAGCGGGAGCCTACTTCCGGGAGAATGAGCAGTTCTTC. The encoded protein is CASSRGLAGAYFRENEQFF.

The chain joins TRBV20-1 to TRBJ1-6; D unresolved. Trimming removed 3 bases at V and 7 bases at J, with 10 bases between. Germline assignment: CDR1 DFQATT and CDR2 SNEGSKA (reference sequence). This CDR3 is built from 13 residues. The CDR3 nucleotides are TGCAGTGCTAGGTTTGGCAAGAATTCACCCCTCCACTTT. This gives the protein CSARFGKNSPLHF.

The rearrangement joins TRBV10-3 to TRBJ1-1; 7 positions match TRBD1. The CDR3 sequence is 13 residues long. V shed 11 bases and J 0 bases; nucleotides not matched to a gene: 6. Germline lookup yields CDR1 ENHRY and CDR2 SYGVKD. In nucleotides, the CDR3 is TGTGCCGCCATCGGGACAGTGAACACTGAAGCTTTCTTT. Translation: CAAIGTVNTEAFF.

This clonotype was recorded a few times. The J gene is TRBJ1-5, the V gene TRBV7-2; D remains ambiguous. The V and J ends lost 2 bases and 10 bases respectively, with 15 bases between them. Germline V gene lookup returns CDR1 SGHTA and CDR2 FQGNSA. The CDR3 contains 14 residues. In nucleotides, the CDR3 is TGTGCCAGCAGCTTATGGGGTGGCGAGTTTCCCCAGCATTTT. As protein: CASSLWGGEFPQHF.

In this sample, this clonotype turned up a few times. J is TRBJ1-5 and V is TRBV2, with TRBD1 matching over 9 bases. The length of the CDR3 is 16 residues. The V segment lost 3 bases and the J segment 1 base; nucleotides outside the gene matches: 4. Germline loops: CDR1 SNHLY, CDR2 FYNNEI. CDR3 DNA sequence: TGTGCCAGCAGTGAGAGCGGACAGGGGAGCAATCAGCCCCAGCATTTT. It specifies CASSESGQGSNQPQHF.

This chain connects TRBV18 to TRBJ1-2; D uncertain. Germline V gives CDR1 KGHSH, CDR2 LQKENI. The CDR3 consists of 13 residues. V lost 3 bases, J lost 1 base, and 6 bases lay in between. CDR3 amino acids: CASSPDFNYGYTF. The CDR3 nucleotides read TGTGCCAGCTCACCGGACTTTAACTATGGCTACACCTTC. The whole variable domain, filled in from reference TRBV18 and TRBJ1-2, reads NAGVMQNPRHLVRRRGQEARLRCSPMKGHSHVYWYRQLPEEGLKFMVYLQKENIIDESGMPKERFSAEFPKEGPSILRIQQVVRGDSAAYFCASSPDFNYGYTFGSGTRLTVV.

This clonotype has a handful of counts. This clone may be a read error of a much larger clone one base away. The chain combines TRBV6-1 with TRBJ1-5; possible D gene TRBD1, 6 bases. The J call may be mistaken, given a closer DNA end match to TRBJ2-3. This CDR3 has 14 amino acids. CDR1 is MNHNS and CDR2 is SASEGT in the germline V gene. The CDR3 sequence: CASMAGEAAQPQYF. CDR3 nucleotide sequence: TGTGCCAGCATGGCAGGGGAAGCTGCGCAGCCCCAGTATTTT.

This chain connects TRBV20-1 to TRBJ2-3; D is unresolved. CDR1 DFQATT and CDR2 SNEGSKA come from the germline V gene (reference sequence). With 3 bases removed from V and 2 bases from J, the gap between germline ends came to 9 bases. The length of the CDR3 is 13 residues. The DNA for the CDR3 is TGCAGTGCTAGGAGGTATCACACAGATACGCAGTATTTT. It yields the protein CSARRYHTDTQYF.

This sequence joins TRBV10-2 and TRBJ2-7; a possible D gene is TRBD1 (7 bases). Germline lookup yields CDR1 WSHSY and CDR2 SAAADI. V shed 2 bases and J shed 2 bases, with 10 bases lying between them. The CDR3 covers 14 residues. CDR3 in amino acids: CASSEGGTAYEQYF. DNA for the CDR3: TGCGCCAGCAGTGAGGGGGGGACAGCCTACGAGCAGTACTTC.

This rearrangement joins TRBV5-1 to TRBJ1-2; tentative D call: TRBD1 (5 bases). This CDR3 is built from 14 residues. The germline V gene encodes CDR1 SGHRS and CDR2 YFSETQ. Between the trimmed V and J ends, which lost 3 bases and 8 bases, there was a span of 17 bases. The CDR3 nucleotides read TGCGCCAGCAGCTCCGGGACGCTTGGAGGCGGCTACACCTTC. The encoded protein is CASSSGTLGGGYTF.

The chain combines TRBV5-1 with TRBJ2-1; D unresolved. V lost 5 bases to trimming and J lost 5 bases, with 8 bases between them. The CDR3 has 12 residues. Germline values: CDR1 SGHRS, CDR2 YFSETQ. The CDR3 sequence is CASRYQNNEQFF. DNA of the CDR3: TGCGCCAGCAGATACCAGAACAATGAGCAGTTCTTC.

This rearrangement joins TRBV25-1 to TRBJ2-7; the D call may be TRBD1 or TRBD2 (5 bases each). V shed 4 bases and J shed 6 bases, with 16 bases lying between them. This CDR3 has 14 amino acids. In germline, CDR1 is MGHDK, CDR2 SYGVNS. The CDR3 region has the DNA TGTGCCAGCAGTGGCCCCGGGGCGGTGGTCGAGCAGTACTTC. This codes for CASSGPGAVVEQYF.

This clonotype occurred many times. This chain connects TRBV10-2 to TRBJ2-1; D gene ambiguous. This CDR3 is built from 11 residues. The V end was cut by 2 bases, the J end by 5 bases, with 1 base between. The germline V gene encodes CDR1 WSHSY and CDR2 SAAADI. CDR3 bases: TGCGCCAGCAGTGAGAACAATGAGCAGTTCTTC. Translating it yields CASSENNEQFF.

This clonotype has more than one count but fewer than ten. The chain has TRBV20-1 and TRBJ1-5, with D perhaps TRBD1 (5 bases). The germline CDR1 and CDR2 sequences are DFQATT and SNEGSKA (reference sequence). This CDR3 has 15 residues. The V end lost 5 bases, the J end lost 5 bases, and 19 bases lay between the germline ends. CDR3 nucleotide sequence: TGCAGTGCTCACCGTAAAGGGACGGGGGATCAGCCCCAGCATTTT. It yields the protein CSAHRKGTGDQPQHF.

In this sample, this clonotype turned up a few times. The gene calls are TRBV10-3 and TRBJ2-3, with 7 bases matching TRBD2. V lost 0 bases, J lost 2 bases, and 8 bases stayed unmatched. The CDR3 runs to 17 residues. The germline V gene encodes CDR1 ENHRY and CDR2 SYGVKD. CDR3 DNA sequence: TGTGCCATCAGTGAGTCGTTTTCGGGGGGACTCACAGATACGCAGTATTTT. Protein sequence: CAISESFSGGLTDTQYF.

Ten or more counts support this clonotype. The V call is TRBV3-1, the J call TRBJ1-5; no definite D call. Trimming cost V 1 base and J 6 bases, with 4 bases left between them. CDR1 is LGHDT, CDR2 YNNKEL, per germline (reference sequence). The CDR3 has 12 residues. CDR3 sequence: CASSQAGQPQHF. In nucleotides, the CDR3 is TGTGCCAGCAGCCAAGCCGGTCAGCCCCAGCATTTT.